The next 21 T cell receptor beta chains were all read from a single sample in a study of blood T cell repertoires in COVID-19. Data came from immunoSEQ multiplex PCR; TCRdb stores just in-frame clones and leaves some out. Of under 200,000 clones in the sample, 86% were seen once. Sequenced sample: peripheral blood. The receptors derive from an elderly woman in a cohort sampled during active or convalescent COVID-19.

The rearrangement uses TRBV7-8 and TRBJ1-2, with 8 bases aligning to TRBD1. V lost 5 bases to trimming and J lost 2 bases; unmatched junction nucleotides: 13. The CDR3 covers 17 residues. Per germline, CDR1 SGHVS and CDR2 FQNEAQ. CDR3 sequence reads: CASSPQGGSSYNYGYTF. CDR3 DNA: TGTGCCAGCAGCCCACAGGGGGGTTCATCTTACAACTATGGCTACACCTTC.

This clone has just one count. The chain links TRBV5-1 to TRBJ2-1; TRBD1 matches at 7 bases. Germline loops: CDR1 SGHRS, CDR2 YFSETQ. CDR3 size: 16 residues. J gave up 8 bases and V 2 bases, and 13 bases lay outside the gene matches. The CDR3 nucleotides are TGCGCCAGCAGCTTTCCCCGGACAGGTGCTAGGGATGAGCAGTTCTTC. Translating it yields CASSFPRTGARDEQFF.

V and J are TRBV7-9 and TRBJ1-1; D is possibly TRBD1 (5 bases). The germline gives CDR1 SEHNR, CDR2 FQNEAQ (reference sequence). The length of the CDR3 is 13 residues. Trimming cost V 2 bases and J 3 bases, with 7 bases left between them. CDR3 DNA: TGTGCCAGCAGCTTATTAGGGGACACTGAAGCTTTCTTT. It codes for CASSLLGDTEAFF.

J is TRBJ1-1 and V is TRBV9, with D tentatively TRBD1 (5 bases). This CDR3 region has 13 residues. Germline CDR1 reads SGDLS; CDR2 reads YYNGEE. V lost 4 bases and J lost 10, with 17 bases in between. CDR3 loop: CASSPSTDGRAFF. The CDR3 coding sequence is TGTGCCAGCAGCCCTTCGACAGACGGAAGAGCTTTCTTT.

CDR3 in DNA: TGTGCCACCAGCAGACGATGGTCGGAAAAGAGGATCACCATATATTTT. This translates into CATSRRWSEKRITIYF. This chain uses TRBV15 with TRBJ1-3, with D hard to call. Trimming took 2 bases from V and 9 from J, leaving 20 bases between them. Germline V lookup: CDR1 LNHNV, CDR2 YYDKDF (reference sequence). There are 16 residues in the CDR3. The full variable domain, rest sourced from reference TRBV15 and TRBJ1-3, is DAMVIQNPRYQVTQFGKPVTLSCSQTLNHNVMYWYQQKSSQAPKLLFHYYDKDFNNEADTPDNFQSRRPNTSFCFLDIRSPGLGDTAMYLCATSRRWSEKRITIYFGEGSWLTVV.

V is TRBV18 and J is TRBJ2-3; D is uncertain. The CDR3 sequence is 11 residues long. Deletions cut 3 bases from V and 6 bases from J, with 4 bases between. Germline V gene sequence: CDR1 KGHSH, CDR2 LQKENI. CDR3 DNA: TGTGCCAGCTCACCCGAGGATACGCAGTATTTT. Translated: CASSPEDTQYF. Looking up the rest from reference TRBV18 and TRBJ2-3 gives the full variable domain: NAGVMQNPRHLVRRRGQEARLRCSPMKGHSHVYWYRQLPEEGLKFMVYLQKENIIDESGMPKERFSAEFPKEGPSILRIQQVVRGDSAAYFCASSPEDTQYFGPGTRLTVL.

This rearrangement joins TRBV21-1 to TRBJ2-7; the table's D call TRBD1 went unverified against the DNA. TRBV21-1 is shown as a pseudogene. The length of the CDR3 is 14 residues. CDR3 amino acids: CASSKGGRGYEQYV. DNA for the CDR3: TGTGCCAGCAGCAAAGGGGGCAGGGGCTACGAGCAGTACGTC.

About this clone itself: Additional DNA sequences in this sample encode the identical CDR3. V is TRBV18 and J is TRBJ1-5; 7 nucleotides match TRBD1. The CDR3 loop spans 14 amino acids. Germline trimming cut 3 bases from V and 2 bases from J; bases unmatched to any gene: 1. Germline V lookup: CDR1 KGHSH, CDR2 LQKENI. CDR3 in amino acids: CASSPGTGNQPQHF. The DNA of the CDR3 is TGTGCCAGCTCACCGGGGACAGGCAATCAGCCCCAGCATTTT.

In its sample, this clone was seen many times. The V gene is TRBV16, the J gene TRBJ2-2; tentative D call: TRBD1 (6 bases). Germline CDR1 and CDR2: KGHSY and FQNENV. The CDR3 runs 16 residues. V was clipped by 4 bases and J by 1 base, with 13 bases between them. DNA for the CDR3: TGTGCCAGCAGCCGCGGAAGGGGGAAGAACACCGGGGAGCTGTTTTTT. Amino acids: CASSRGRGKNTGELFF.

The chain uses TRBV9 and TRBJ1-1, with 7 bases lining up with TRBD1. J gave up 1 base and V 3 bases, and 6 bases lay outside the gene matches. The CDR3 contains 15 residues. The V gene's germline CDR1 is SGDLS and CDR2 YYNGEE. In DNA, the CDR3 is TGTGCCAGCAGCGCAGGGACAGCGCAGAACACTGAAGCTTTCTTT. Translation gives CASSAGTAQNTEAFF.

The chain is built from TRBV9 and TRBJ2-3; 8 bases are shared with TRBD2. V lost 0 bases to trimming and J lost 3 bases; unmatched junction nucleotides: 3. Looked up from germline, CDR1 is SGDLS and CDR2 is YYNGEE. There are 15 residues in the CDR3. The DNA for the CDR3 is TGTGCCAGCAGCGTAGTTCCGGGGGGGACAGATACGCAGTATTTT. Protein sequence: CASSVVPGGTDTQYF.

The V gene is TRBV19, the J gene TRBJ1-4; 7 bases are a match to TRBD1. The CDR3 sequence is 14 residues long. The germline V gene encodes CDR1 LNHDA and CDR2 SQIVND (reference sequence). V lost 4 bases and J lost 5; bases outside the gene matches: 4. The CDR3: CASSTGGLNEKLFF. CDR3 nucleotides: TGTGCCAGTAGTACAGGGGGTTTAAATGAAAAACTGTTTTTT.

This CDR3 reads CASSLGLAGVGVEFF. The CDR3 DNA reads TGTGCCAGCAGCTTGGGACTAGCGGGAGTGGGGGTGGAGTTCTTC. This chain joins TRBV5-8 and TRBJ2-1; 12 nucleotides agree with TRBD2. Germline V lookup: CDR1 SGHTS, CDR2 YDEGEE. The CDR3 sequence is 15 residues long. V was clipped by 0 bases and J by 14 bases; unmatched bases: 9.

The chain couples TRBV29-1 to TRBJ2-7; a possible D gene is TRBD1 (6 bases). Trimming shortened V by 6 bases and J by 0 bases, and 12 bases separated the two germline ends. CDR3 length: 13 residues. CDR1 SQVTM and CDR2 ANQGSEA come from the germline V gene. The CDR3 DNA reads TGCAGCGTCACCGACAGGAGCTCCTACGAGCAGTACTTC. Translated: CSVTDRSSYEQYF.

This chain joins TRBV28 and TRBJ1-5, with a possible D match to TRBD1 (5 bases). Trimming took 6 bases from V and 6 from J, leaving 15 bases between them. Germline V gene lookup returns CDR1 MDHEN and CDR2 SYDVKM. This CDR3 contains 14 residues. CDR3: CASRAPGGGQPQHF. In DNA form, the CDR3 reads TGTGCCAGCAGGGCCCCGGGGGGGGGTCAGCCCCAGCATTTT. The whole variable domain, filled in from reference TRBV28 and TRBJ1-5, reads DVKVTQSSRYLVKRTGEKVFLECVQDMDHENMFWYRQDPGLGLRLIYFSYDVKMKEKGDIPEGYSVSREKKERFSLILESASTNQTSMYLCASRAPGGGQPQHFGDGTRLSIL.

This chain uses TRBV11-3 with TRBJ1-1; D gene ambiguous. Germline V lookup: CDR1 SGHNT, CDR2 YENEEA. The V end lost 1 base, the J end lost 4 bases, and 19 bases lay between the germline ends. The CDR3 is 17 residues long. In DNA, the CDR3 is TGTGCCAGCAGCTTAGCCATCCTCGGACTGGGAGGCACTGAAGCTTTCTTT. As protein: CASSLAILGLGGTEAFF. Supplemented by reference TRBV11-3 and TRBJ1-1, the full variable domain reads EAGVVQSPRYKIIEKKQPVAFWCNPISGHNTLYWYLQNLGQGPELLIRYENEEAVDDSQLPKDRFSAERLKGVDSTLKIQPAELGDSAVYLCASSLAILGLGGTEAFFGQGTRLTVV.

This rearrangement joins TRBV7-2 to TRBJ1-2, with 7 bases lining up with TRBD1. The CDR3 runs 15 residues. Germline loops: CDR1 SGHTA, CDR2 FQGNSA. The V gene end was trimmed by 3 bases and the J gene end by 1 base; junction bases not matched to a gene: 5. The CDR3 reads CASSLEGQFNYGYTF. The CDR3 bases are TGTGCCAGCAGCTTGGAGGGACAGTTTAACTATGGCTACACCTTC.

The chain links TRBV7-2 to TRBJ1-3; D is possibly TRBD1 (6 bases). The V and J ends lost 5 bases and 0 bases respectively, with 14 bases between them. Germline CDR1 reads SGHTA; CDR2 reads FQGNSA. The CDR3 has 16 amino acids. As DNA, the CDR3 is TGTGCCAGCAGCCTGACAGGCCGCCTCTCTGGAAACACCATATATTTT. Its translation: CASSLTGRLSGNTIYF.

The chain joins TRBV6-6 to TRBJ1-2, with 8 nucleotides matching TRBD1. The germline CDR1 and CDR2 sequences are MNHNY and SVGAGI (reference sequence). The CDR3 spans 15 residues. The ends lost 5 bases at V and 4 bases at J; junction bases unmatched: 9. CDR3 bases: TGTGCCAGCAGTCGACAGGGGAATCTTGGCTATGGCTACACCTTC. It translates to CASSRQGNLGYGYTF.

J is TRBJ2-3 and V is TRBV6-5, with D tentatively TRBD1 (6 bases). V lost 8 bases to trimming and J lost 2 bases, with 17 bases between them. The CDR3 sequence is 15 residues long. From germline, CDR1 is MNHEY and CDR2 SVGAGI. CDR3 DNA: TGTGCCAGCTCCCCTGGGGGCAGCCACACAGATACGCAGTATTTT. Translated, it gives CASSPGGSHTDTQYF.

The genes are TRBV7-9 and TRBJ1-6, with D unclear. This CDR3 comprises 14 residues. Trimming removed 5 bases at V and 9 bases at J, with 14 bases between. Germline CDR1 is SEHNR and CDR2 is FQNEAQ (reference sequence). The chain's CDR3 is CASSPSSESSPLHF. The CDR3 coding sequence is TGTGCCAGCAGCCCCTCAAGTGAGAGTTCACCCCTCCACTTT.